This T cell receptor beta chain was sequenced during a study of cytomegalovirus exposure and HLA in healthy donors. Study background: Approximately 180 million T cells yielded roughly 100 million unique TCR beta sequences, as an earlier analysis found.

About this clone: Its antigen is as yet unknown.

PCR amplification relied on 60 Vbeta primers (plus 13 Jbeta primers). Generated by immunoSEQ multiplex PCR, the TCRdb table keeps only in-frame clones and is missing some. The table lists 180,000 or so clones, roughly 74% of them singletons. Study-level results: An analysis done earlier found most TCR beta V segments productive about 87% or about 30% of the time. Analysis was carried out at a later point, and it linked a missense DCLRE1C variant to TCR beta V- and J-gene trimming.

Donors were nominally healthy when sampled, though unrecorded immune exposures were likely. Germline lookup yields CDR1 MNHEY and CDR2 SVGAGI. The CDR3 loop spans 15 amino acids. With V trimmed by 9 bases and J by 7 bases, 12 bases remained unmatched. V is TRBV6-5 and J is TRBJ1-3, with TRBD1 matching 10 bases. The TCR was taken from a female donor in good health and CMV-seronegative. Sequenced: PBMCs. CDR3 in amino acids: CASRTSGQGKNTIYF. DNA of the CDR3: TGTGCCAGTAGAACCTCGGGACAGGGGAAGAACACCATATATTTT.